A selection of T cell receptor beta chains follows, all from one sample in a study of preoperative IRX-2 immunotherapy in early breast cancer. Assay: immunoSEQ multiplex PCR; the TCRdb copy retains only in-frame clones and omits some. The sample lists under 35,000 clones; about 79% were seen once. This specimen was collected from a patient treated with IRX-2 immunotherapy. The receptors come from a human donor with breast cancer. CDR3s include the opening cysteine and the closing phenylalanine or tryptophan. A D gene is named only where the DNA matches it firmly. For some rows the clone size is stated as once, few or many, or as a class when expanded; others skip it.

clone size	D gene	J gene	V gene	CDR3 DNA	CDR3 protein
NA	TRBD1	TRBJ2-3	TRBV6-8	TGTGCCAGCAGTACCGGGACAGGTACCTCGCGAAATTTT	CASSTGTGTSRNF
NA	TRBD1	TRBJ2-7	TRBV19	TGTGCCAGTAGTATATCCGGGACAGGCTACGAGCAGTACTTC	CASSISGTGYEQYF
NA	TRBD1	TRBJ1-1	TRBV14	TGTGCCAGCAGCAAGGGACAGGGGTTTAACACTGAAGCTTTCTTT	CASSKGQGFNTEAFF
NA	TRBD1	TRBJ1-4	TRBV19	TGTGCCAGTAGTGCGTGGACAGGGATTAATGAAAAACTGTTTTTT	CASSAWTGINEKLFF
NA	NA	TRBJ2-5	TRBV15	TGTGCCACCAGCAGCCCACGGGCGGGAGAGACCCAGTACTTC	CATSSPRAGETQYF
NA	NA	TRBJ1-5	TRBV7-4	TGTGCCAGCAGCTTAGAGGGTCGACCGCCCCAGCATTTT	CASSLEGRPPQHF
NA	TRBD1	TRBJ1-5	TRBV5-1	TGCGCCAGCAGCACCGGGACAGGCGCTAATCAGCCCCAGCATTTT	CASSTGTGANQPQHF
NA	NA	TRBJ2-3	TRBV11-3	TGTGCCAGCACCCCAGAACAAGGGCGTGGTGGCACAGATACGCAGTATTTT	CASTPEQGRGGTDTQYF
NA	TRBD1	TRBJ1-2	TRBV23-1	TGCGCCAGCAGCCAAAACAGCGCAGGGGGCGCGGATGGCTACACCTTC	CASSQNSAGGADGYTF
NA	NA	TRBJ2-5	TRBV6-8	TGTGCCATCAGTGCCGACGGGGAGACCCAGTACTTC	CAISADGETQYF
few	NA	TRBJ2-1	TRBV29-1	TGCAGCGTTGAAGCCACCAAAGCGGGCGAGCAGTTCTTC	CSVEATKAGEQFF
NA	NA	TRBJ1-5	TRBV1	TGCGCCAGCAGCCAATTAACAGGGGGGGAGCCCCAGCATTTT	CASSQLTGGEPQHF
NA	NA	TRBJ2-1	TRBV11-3	TGTGCCAGCAGCCAAACGGACGGGACCTACAATGAGCAGTTCTTC	CASSQTDGTYNEQFF
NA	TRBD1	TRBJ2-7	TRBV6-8	TGTGCCATCAGTGTGGGACAGGGGATATACGAGCAGTACTTC	CAISVGQGIYEQYF
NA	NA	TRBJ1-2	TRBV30	TGTGCCTGGAACACGGGACGGGGACCCTATGGCTACACCTTC	CAWNTGRGPYGYTF
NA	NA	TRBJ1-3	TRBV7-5	TGTGCCAGCAGCTTGGATCAAGCACTTGGAAACACCATATATTTT	CASSLDQALGNTIYF